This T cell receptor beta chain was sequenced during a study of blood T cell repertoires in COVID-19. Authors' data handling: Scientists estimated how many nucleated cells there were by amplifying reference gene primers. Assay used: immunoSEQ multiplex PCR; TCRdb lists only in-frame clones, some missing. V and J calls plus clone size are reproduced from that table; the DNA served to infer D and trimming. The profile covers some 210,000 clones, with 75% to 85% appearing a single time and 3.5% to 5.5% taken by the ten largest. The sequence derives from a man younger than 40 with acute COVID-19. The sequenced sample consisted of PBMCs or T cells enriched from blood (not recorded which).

This chain's CDR3 is CASSARDSEAFF. DNA of the CDR3: TGTGCCAGTAGTGCCCGGGACAGTGAAGCTTTCTTT. The chain links TRBV19 to TRBJ1-1, with 7 bases fitting TRBD1. This CDR3 region has 12 residues. With V trimmed by 5 bases and J by 7 bases, 4 bases remained unmatched. Germline CDR1 is LNHDA and CDR2 is SQIVND (reference sequence).